This is a list of T cell receptor beta chains from one sample in a study of blood T cell repertoires in COVID-19. Only in-frame clones appear in the TCRdb table, and some are missing; sequencing was by immunoSEQ multiplex PCR. The table shows roughly 230,000 clones, with less than 90% occurring only once. Sequencing was done on a sample of peripheral blood. All receptors come from a woman aged 80 or over with COVID-19, enrolled during active disease. CDR3s include the opening cysteine and the closing phenylalanine or tryptophan. A D gene is named only where the DNA matches it firmly.

cdr3_aa,d_call,v_call
CASSPDRGLSSGNTIYF,TRBD1,TRBV3-1/TRBV3-2
CASSRLTNTEAFF,NA,TRBV3-1/TRBV3-2
CASSRQGIAGANVLTF,TRBD1,TRBV11-2
CASSQARGAEQFF,NA,TRBV4-1
CASSQDRVAGYTF,NA,TRBV4-1
CASSYSAVNNSPLHF,NA,TRBV6-6
CASSLVYGRGGRDTQYF,TRBD2,TRBV7-2
CASSLYTTNEKLFF,NA,TRBV27
CASISAGTEAFF,NA,TRBV6-5
CASRSTGANYGYTF,TRBD1,TRBV28
CASSRSGAQIVTQYF,TRBD2,TRBV27
CASSLASANGYTF,NA,TRBV28
CANQNLNYGYTF,NA,TRBV2
CASSQTGNQPQHF,NA,TRBV4-1
CSVGDGTDYGYTF,NA,TRBV29-1
CASSQVPPGGANTGELFF,NA,TRBV4-1